The source of this T cell receptor beta chain is a study of cytomegalovirus exposure and HLA in healthy donors. Study-level findings and limits: It was likely that a cluster of highly shared sequence variants was a sequencing artifact.

PCR involved 60 Vbeta and 13 Jbeta primers. Libraries were prepared by immunoSEQ multiplex PCR; TCRdb keeps only in-frame clonotypes and omits some of them. The sample lists 40,000 to 55,000 clones, around 81% occurring once. Losses at the gene ends were 8 bases for V and 4 bases for J; bases not matched to a gene: 1. Germline V CDR1 and CDR2: LNHDA, SQIVND (reference sequence). The CDR3 totals 12 residues. Comment on this clone: Its antigen is currently unknown.

The sample consisted of PBMCs. This receptor was taken from a man aged 30 to 45 in good health and CMV-seropositive. V usage is TRBV19 and J usage is TRBJ2-3; 9 bases map to TRBD1. The CDR3 DNA reads TGTGCCAGTGGACAGGGGTCAGATACGCAGTATTTT. Protein: CASGQGSDTQYF. The full variable domain, rest sourced from reference TRBV19 and TRBJ2-3, is DGGITQSPKYLFRKEGQNVTLSCEQNLNHDAMYWYRQDPGQGLRLIYYSQIVNDFQKGDIAEGYSVSREKKESFPLTVTSAQKNPTAFYLCASGQGSDTQYFGPGTRLTVL.